A selection of T cell receptor beta chains follows, all from one sample in a study of CD8+CD57+ T cells in acquired aplastic anemia. TCRdb reprocessed the reads via MiXCR and lists one record per CDR3 protein. The sample yields around 430,000 distinct CDR3 sequences, about a third seen once. The sequenced material came from sorted CD4+, CD8+, or CD8+CD57+ T cells (not recorded which) from PBMCs. The receptors stem from a human donor with aplastic anemia. The CDR3 runs from the conserved cysteine through the conserved F or W. D genes are given only for firm matches. The size of a clone is reported for some rows only, either as once, few or many, or as a class for expanded clones.

v_call: TRBV7-6
clone_size: .
j_call: TRBJ2-5
d_call: .
cdr3_aa: CASSLPGTLEETQYF
cdr3_nt: TGTGCCAGCAGCCTACCCGGGACATTGGAAGAGACCCAGTACTTC

v_call: TRBV10-3
clone_size: .
j_call: TRBJ1-2
d_call: .
cdr3_aa: CAISESGRTLGGYTF
cdr3_nt: TGTGCCATCAGTGAGTCTGGGCGGACCTTGGGGGGCTACACCTTC

v_call: TRBV20-1
clone_size: few
j_call: TRBJ2-1
d_call: .
cdr3_aa: CSAFTSLSYNEQFF
cdr3_nt: TGCAGTGCATTCACCTCCCTCTCCTACAATGAGCAGTTCTTC

v_call: TRBV15
clone_size: .
j_call: TRBJ1-2
d_call: .
cdr3_aa: CATSRGGQSNYGYTF
cdr3_nt: TGTGCCACCAGCAGAGGAGGACAGAGTAACTATGGCTACACCTTC

v_call: TRBV7-9
clone_size: .
j_call: TRBJ1-5
d_call: .
cdr3_aa: CASSLDEDQPQHF
cdr3_nt: TGTGCCAGCAGCTTAGATGAAGATCAGCCCCAGCATTTT

v_call: TRBV6-1
clone_size: .
j_call: TRBJ2-1
d_call: .
cdr3_aa: CATLADARNEQFF
cdr3_nt: TGTGCCACCTTAGCGGATGCTAGAAATGAGCAGTTCTTC

v_call: TRBV14
clone_size: many
j_call: TRBJ2-5
d_call: .
cdr3_aa: CASSPRRGETQYF
cdr3_nt: TGTGCCAGCAGCCCTAGGCGGGGAGAGACCCAGTACTTC

v_call: TRBV12-3/TRBV12-4
clone_size: few
j_call: TRBJ2-1
d_call: .
cdr3_aa: CASSSSLDEQFF
cdr3_nt: TGTGCCAGCAGTTCCAGTCTCGATGAGCAGTTCTTC

v_call: TRBV19
clone_size: many
j_call: TRBJ1-2
d_call: TRBD1
cdr3_aa: CASSRQGGAANYGYTF
cdr3_nt: TGTGCCAGTAGTCGCCAGGGGGGCGCAGCTAACTATGGCTACACCTTC

v_call: TRBV6-5
clone_size: .
j_call: TRBJ2-7
d_call: TRBD1
cdr3_aa: CASSYHFDRQGYVQYF
cdr3_nt: TGTGCCAGCAGTTACCACTTTGATCGACAGGGCTACGTGCAGTACTTC

v_call: TRBV19
clone_size: many
j_call: TRBJ1-2
d_call: .
cdr3_aa: CASSMIAAYGYTF
cdr3_nt: TGTGCCAGTAGTATGATCGCAGCCTATGGCTACACCTTC

v_call: TRBV7-2
clone_size: .
j_call: TRBJ1-1
d_call: .
cdr3_aa: CASRPGGREAFF
cdr3_nt: TGTGCCAGCAGACCCGGGGGCAGGGAAGCTTTCTTT

v_call: TRBV20-1
clone_size: .
j_call: TRBJ2-5
d_call: .
cdr3_aa: CSASRSAIQETQYF
cdr3_nt: TGCAGTGCTTCCCGGTCAGCGATACAAGAGACCCAGTACTTC

v_call: TRBV6-2/TRBV6-3
clone_size: .
j_call: TRBJ1-6
d_call: .
cdr3_aa: CASSYDPLGSPLHF
cdr3_nt: TGTGCCAGCAGTTACGACCCCCTAGGTTCACCCCTCCACTTT

v_call: TRBV5-1
clone_size: .
j_call: TRBJ1-6
d_call: TRBD1
cdr3_aa: CASSPGQNYNSPLHF
cdr3_nt: TGCGCCAGCAGTCCGGGACAGAACTATAATTCACCCCTCCACTTT

v_call: TRBV6-4
clone_size: few
j_call: TRBJ1-1
d_call: .
cdr3_aa: CASKVWALNTEAFF
cdr3_nt: TGTGCCAGCAAGGTATGGGCCCTGAACACTGAAGCTTTCTTT

v_call: TRBV19
clone_size: many
j_call: TRBJ2-7
d_call: TRBD2
cdr3_aa: CASSSTSGGSSYEQYF
cdr3_nt: TGTGCCAGTAGTAGTACTAGCGGGGGTAGTTCCTACGAGCAGTACTTC

v_call: TRBV11-2
clone_size: .
j_call: TRBJ2-5
d_call: TRBD2
cdr3_aa: CASSWTSGSMVETQYF
cdr3_nt: TGTGCCAGCAGTTGGACTAGCGGGAGTATGGTGGAGACCCAGTACTTC

v_call: TRBV10-3
clone_size: .
j_call: TRBJ1-1
d_call: TRBD1
cdr3_aa: CATGQGSTEAFF
cdr3_nt: TGTGCCACTGGACAGGGAAGCACTGAAGCTTTCTTT

v_call: TRBV2
clone_size: many
j_call: TRBJ1-1
d_call: TRBD1
cdr3_aa: CASRKSSQGAGAFF
cdr3_nt: TGTGCCAGCAGGAAAAGCAGTCAGGGGGCAGGAGCTTTCTTT

v_call: TRBV10-3
clone_size: .
j_call: TRBJ1-6
d_call: TRBD1
cdr3_aa: CAISEGQGFPSPLHF
cdr3_nt: TGTGCCATCAGTGAGGGACAGGGGTTTCCTTCACCCCTCCACTTT

v_call: TRBV25-1
clone_size: many
j_call: TRBJ1-5
d_call: .
cdr3_aa: CASSEGQSRQPQHF
cdr3_nt: TGTGCCAGCAGTGAAGGGCAGAGTCGTCAGCCCCAGCATTTT

v_call: TRBV5-1
clone_size: .
j_call: TRBJ2-5
d_call: .
cdr3_aa: CASSLWVASPETQYF
cdr3_nt: TGCGCCAGCAGCTTGTGGGTCGCTAGCCCAGAGACCCAGTACTTC

v_call: TRBV6-1
clone_size: .
j_call: TRBJ2-1
d_call: .
cdr3_aa: CASSQGPTRRFF
cdr3_nt: TGTGCCAGCAGTCAGGGTCCGACCCGGCGCTTCTTC

v_call: TRBV3-1
clone_size: few
j_call: TRBJ1-1
d_call: .
cdr3_aa: CASSRLTGIGTEAFF
cdr3_nt: TGTGCCAGCAGCCGATTAACAGGGATCGGCACTGAAGCTTTCTTT

v_call: TRBV15
clone_size: .
j_call: TRBJ1-6
d_call: TRBD1
cdr3_aa: CATSRDYRGSYNSPLHF
cdr3_nt: TGTGCCACCAGCAGAGATTACAGGGGATCCTATAATTCACCCCTCCACTTT

v_call: TRBV20-1
clone_size: .
j_call: TRBJ1-1
d_call: .
cdr3_aa: CSARDMSLGWTEAFF
cdr3_nt: TGCAGTGCTAGAGATATGTCCCTCGGTTGGACTGAAGCTTTCTTT

v_call: TRBV24-1
clone_size: .
j_call: TRBJ2-7
d_call: .
cdr3_aa: CATSDLGTSGEYEQYF
cdr3_nt: TGTGCCACCAGTGATTTGGGGACATCGGGAGAGTACGAGCAGTACTTC

v_call: TRBV10-3
clone_size: .
j_call: TRBJ2-2
d_call: TRBD1
cdr3_aa: CASDRFGQGVDTGELFF
cdr3_nt: TGTGCCAGCGATAGATTTGGACAGGGCGTGGACACCGGGGAGCTGTTTTTT

v_call: TRBV7-9
clone_size: .
j_call: TRBJ2-7
d_call: TRBD1
cdr3_aa: CASSSTGTGLYEQYF
cdr3_nt: TGTGCCAGCAGCTCAACCGGGACAGGGCTCTACGAGCAGTACTTC

v_call: TRBV10-3
clone_size: many
j_call: TRBJ2-3
d_call: TRBD1
cdr3_aa: CAISESGLAPGQITDTQYF
cdr3_nt: TGTGCCATCAGTGAGTCGGGATTGGCACCGGGACAGATCACAGATACGCAGTATTTT

v_call: TRBV6-4
clone_size: few
j_call: TRBJ2-5
d_call: .
cdr3_aa: CASSATGSGIQYF
cdr3_nt: TGTGCCAGCAGTGCCACAGGGTCGGGTATCCAGTACTTC

v_call: TRBV7-2
clone_size: .
j_call: TRBJ1-2
d_call: .
cdr3_aa: CASSPGDTRGYGYTF
cdr3_nt: TGTGCCAGCAGTCCGGGGGACACTCGAGGCTATGGCTACACCTTC

v_call: TRBV19
clone_size: many
j_call: TRBJ1-1
d_call: .
cdr3_aa: CASIGWTNTEAFF
cdr3_nt: TGTGCCAGTATTGGCTGGACTAACACTGAAGCTTTCTTT

v_call: TRBV2
clone_size: few
j_call: TRBJ2-4
d_call: .
cdr3_aa: CASSLYGNIQYF
cdr3_nt: TGTGCCAGCAGCCTCTACGGAAACATTCAGTACTTC

v_call: TRBV7-3
clone_size: .
j_call: TRBJ2-1
d_call: TRBD2
cdr3_aa: CASSTLAGGYNEQFF
cdr3_nt: TGTGCCAGCAGCACCTTAGCGGGGGGCTACAATGAGCAGTTCTTC

v_call: TRBV5-6
clone_size: few
j_call: TRBJ2-7
d_call: TRBD1
cdr3_aa: CASSLPGQATYEQYF
cdr3_nt: TGTGCCAGCAGCTTGCCAGGACAGGCGACCTACGAGCAGTACTTC

v_call: TRBV5-1
clone_size: .
j_call: TRBJ1-4
d_call: .
cdr3_aa: CASRLGLNEKLFF
cdr3_nt: TGCGCCAGCCGCTTGGGGCTCAATGAAAAACTGTTTTTT

v_call: TRBV20-1
clone_size: few
j_call: TRBJ2-1
d_call: .
cdr3_aa: CSASAGSNEQFF
cdr3_nt: TGCAGTGCTAGTGCGGGGTCAAATGAGCAGTTCTTC

v_call: TRBV20-1
clone_size: .
j_call: TRBJ2-1
d_call: .
cdr3_aa: CSASRGGKEGGFF
cdr3_nt: TGCAGTGCTAGTCGAGGCGGGAAGGAGGGAGGGTTCTTC

v_call: TRBV19
clone_size: .
j_call: TRBJ1-1
d_call: .
cdr3_aa: CASSGGDGVSLNTEAFF
cdr3_nt: TGTGCCAGTAGTGGAGGGGACGGAGTATCTTTGAACACTGAAGCTTTCTTT

v_call: TRBV12-3/TRBV12-4
clone_size: many
j_call: TRBJ1-6
d_call: .
cdr3_aa: CASSLFSDSPLHF
cdr3_nt: TGTGCCAGCAGTTTATTTTCGGATTCACCCCTCCACTTT

v_call: TRBV6-1
clone_size: many
j_call: TRBJ1-5
d_call: .
cdr3_aa: CASSFDPGGPQHF
cdr3_nt: TGTGCCAGCAGCTTCGACCCCGGTGGGCCCCAGCATTTT

v_call: TRBV19
clone_size: .
j_call: TRBJ2-3
d_call: .
cdr3_aa: CASSDKRRGPITDTQYF
cdr3_nt: TGTGCCAGTAGTGACAAGCGGCGGGGGCCAATCACAGATACGCAGTATTTT

v_call: TRBV9
clone_size: many
j_call: TRBJ1-2
d_call: .
cdr3_aa: CAIGIYGYTF
cdr3_nt: TGTGCCATCGGTATCTATGGCTACACCTTC

v_call: TRBV27
clone_size: many
j_call: TRBJ2-1
d_call: TRBD2
cdr3_aa: CASRQGLAGSLSF
cdr3_nt: TGTGCCAGCAGACAGGGACTAGCGGGAAGTCTGTCCTTC

v_call: TRBV2
clone_size: many
j_call: TRBJ1-1
d_call: .
cdr3_aa: CASSAAGGTEAFF
cdr3_nt: TGTGCCAGCAGTGCGGCCGGAGGCACTGAAGCTTTCTTT

v_call: TRBV7-2
clone_size: many
j_call: TRBJ1-2
d_call: .
cdr3_aa: CASSLAMQGESGYTF
cdr3_nt: TGTGCCAGCAGCTTAGCGATGCAGGGCGAGAGCGGCTACACCTTC

v_call: TRBV11-2
clone_size: .
j_call: TRBJ2-3
d_call: TRBD2
cdr3_aa: CASSLDPGLVFTDTQYF
cdr3_nt: TGTGCCAGCAGCTTAGACCCGGGACTAGTGTTCACAGATACGCAGTATTTT

v_call: TRBV5-1
clone_size: many
j_call: TRBJ2-7
d_call: .
cdr3_aa: CASSLEGEQYF
cdr3_nt: TGTGCCAGCAGCCTTGAGGGCGAGCAGTACTTC

v_call: TRBV20-1
clone_size: .
j_call: TRBJ1-6
d_call: TRBD1
cdr3_aa: CSAVQQGTRNSPLHF
cdr3_nt: TGCAGTGCTGTACAACAGGGGACGCGGAATTCACCCCTCCACTTT